This TCR beta chain was sequenced during a study of T cells expressing NK-cell markers. The germline CDR1 and CDR2 sequences are SNHLY and FYNNEI. The CDR3 totals 15 residues. TCRdb re-called the 5' RACE reads and gives one entry per CDR3 protein, without DNA. The sample data list just under 150,000 distinct CDR3 sequences. The gene calls are TRBV2 and TRBJ2-2; TCRdb gives TRBD2 as the D gene, but with no DNA this cannot be confirmed. The sequenced sample was blood T cells: a sorted CD56 or NKG2C T cell subset, CD4+ or CD8+ T cells, or bulk PBMC T cells (not recorded which). The sequence derives from a man aged 18 to 35 in good health. CDR3 region: CASSGSGRGTGELFF. The variable domain in full, completed from reference TRBV2 and TRBJ2-2, reads EPEVTQTPSHQVTQMGQEVILRCVPISNHLYFYWYRQILGQKVEFLVSFYNNEISEKSEIFDDQFSVERPDGSNFTLKIRSTKLEDSAMYFCASSGSGRGTGELFFGEGSRLTVL.